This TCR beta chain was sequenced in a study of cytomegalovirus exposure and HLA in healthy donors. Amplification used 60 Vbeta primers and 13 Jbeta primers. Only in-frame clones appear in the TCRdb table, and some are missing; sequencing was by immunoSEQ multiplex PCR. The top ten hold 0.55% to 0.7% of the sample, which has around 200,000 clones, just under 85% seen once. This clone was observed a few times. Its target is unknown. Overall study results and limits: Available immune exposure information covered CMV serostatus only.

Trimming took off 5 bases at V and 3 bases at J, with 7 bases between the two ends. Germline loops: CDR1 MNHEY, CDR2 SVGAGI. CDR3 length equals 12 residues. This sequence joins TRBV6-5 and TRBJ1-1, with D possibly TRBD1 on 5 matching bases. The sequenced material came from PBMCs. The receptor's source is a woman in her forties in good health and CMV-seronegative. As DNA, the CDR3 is TGTGCCAGCAGTGCCAGGGACACTGAAGCTTTCTTT. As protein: CASSARDTEAFF.